These 13 T cell receptor beta chains were sequenced from one sample in a study of T cell changes during pregnancy in multiple sclerosis. Clones were read by immunoSEQ multiplex PCR, and TCRdb kept only the in-frame ones, dropping some. The profile covers roughly 23,000 clones, with approximately 90% appearing a single time and about 7% taken by the ten largest. Sequencing used CD8+ T cells from peripheral blood mononuclear cells, obtained in the first trimester of pregnancy. The receptors stem from a female donor with multiple sclerosis, enrolled in a pregnancy study.

The rearrangement links TRBV5-6 to TRBJ2-3; 11 bases match TRBD2. This CDR3 contains 14 residues. V lost 4 bases and J lost 3; bases outside the gene matches: 1. Germline V gene sequence: CDR1 SGHDT, CDR2 YYEEEE. Here the CDR3 reads CASSIAGGTDTQYF. The CDR3 coding sequence is TGTGCCAGCAGCATAGCGGGAGGGACAGATACGCAGTATTTT. Full variable domain (remainder filled in from reference TRBV5-6 and TRBJ2-3): DAGVTQSPTHLIKTRGQQVTLRCSPKSGHDTVSWYQQALGQGPQFIFQYYEEEERQRGNFPDRFSGHQFPNYSSELNVNALLLGDSALYLCASSIAGGTDTQYFGPGTRLTVL.

The chain links TRBV6-5 to TRBJ2-5; D may be TRBD2 (5 bases). The CDR3 sequence is 14 residues long. V lost 0 bases and J 3 bases, leaving 8 bases between the germline ends. The germline V gene encodes CDR1 MNHEY and CDR2 SVGAGI. The CDR3 DNA reads TGTGCCAGCAGTTACTCCTACGGGGAAGAGACCCAGTACTTC. This translates into CASSYSYGEETQYF.

This chain connects TRBV5-6 to TRBJ2-7; a possible D gene is TRBD1 (7 bases). This CDR3 contains 13 residues. Germline CDR1 SGHDT, CDR2 YYEEEE. V was pared by 4 bases and J by 5 bases, with 13 bases between. The CDR3 is CASSAQGGHEQYF. Here the CDR3 DNA reads TGTGCCAGCAGCGCTCAGGGGGGCCACGAGCAGTACTTC.

The chain is built from TRBV4-3 and TRBJ2-3, with 9 bases aligning to TRBD2. Germline V gives CDR1 LGHNA, CDR2 YSLEER. Trimming cost V 2 bases and J 4 bases; bases outside gene matches: 7. The CDR3 totals 16 residues. This chain's CDR3 is CASSQTKAGGSDTQYF. The CDR3 DNA reads TGCGCCAGCAGCCAAACCAAAGCGGGAGGATCAGATACGCAGTATTTT.

The rearrangement uses TRBV4-1 and TRBJ2-7; a weak D match, TRBD1 (5 bases). CDR1 is MGHRA, CDR2 YSYEKL, per germline. This CDR3 comprises 15 residues. Trimming took 1 base from V and 5 from J, leaving 15 bases between them. The CDR3 bases are TGCGCCAGCAGCCAAGGTACGTCCCAGGGCGACGAGCAGTACTTC. This gives the protein CASSQGTSQGDEQYF.

CDR3 coding DNA: TGTGCCAGCAGGGGGTCTAGCCGCCCCTACGAGCAGTACTTC. It specifies CASRGSSRPYEQYF. The chain has TRBV2 and TRBJ2-7; TRBD2 might be the D (5 bases). The germline V gene has CDR1 SNHLY and CDR2 FYNNEI. Between the trimmed V and J ends, which lost 6 bases and 2 bases, there was a span of 14 bases. This CDR3 is built from 14 residues.

V usage is TRBV11-2 and J usage is TRBJ2-7; 7 bases line up with TRBD2. In germline, CDR1 is SGHAT, CDR2 FQNNGV. The CDR3 covers 12 residues. The V and J ends lost 10 bases and 1 base, in that order; junction bases with no gene match: 4. CDR3 in amino acids: CATREGSYEQYF. DNA for the CDR3: TGTGCCACCAGGGAGGGGTCCTACGAGCAGTACTTC.

This sequence joins TRBV7-9 and TRBJ2-2; D remains unclear. Trimming stripped 3 bases from V and 1 base from J, with 9 bases between. Germline V gene lookup returns CDR1 SEHNR and CDR2 FQNEAQ (reference sequence). This CDR3 spans 15 amino acids. CDR3 sequence: CASSFPMRNTGELFF. The CDR3 DNA follows: TGTGCCAGCAGCTTCCCTATGAGGAACACCGGGGAGCTGTTTTTT.

This chain connects TRBV27 to TRBJ2-7; 11 positions match TRBD2. From germline, CDR1 is MNHEY and CDR2 SMNVEV (reference sequence). The CDR3 totals 15 residues. The J segment lost 1 base and the V segment lost 6 bases, leaving 5 bases of the junction unmatched. The CDR3 reads CASRILAGASYEQYF. As DNA, the CDR3 is TGTGCCAGCAGAATACTAGCGGGGGCTTCCTACGAGCAGTACTTC.

This chain connects TRBV5-6 to TRBJ2-1; 16 nucleotides line up with TRBD2. CDR1 is SGHDT and CDR2 is YYEEEE in the germline V gene. V shed 4 bases and J 7 bases; nucleotides not matched to a gene: 5. CDR3 length equals 16 residues. The CDR3 reads CASSPGTSGRGNEQFF. CDR3 bases: TGTGCCAGCAGCCCTGGGACTAGCGGGAGGGGGAATGAGCAGTTCTTC.

The V and J genes are TRBV7-2 and TRBJ1-2, with D possibly TRBD1 on 5 matching bases. V lost 3 bases, J lost 9 bases, and 14 bases lay in between. From germline, CDR1 is SGHTA and CDR2 FQGNSA. The CDR3 spans 13 residues. In DNA form, the CDR3 reads TGTGCCAGCAGCTTGGTAGGGGATAGGAGCTACACCTTC. It is translated as CASSLVGDRSYTF.

This clone has just one count. This rearrangement joins TRBV15 to TRBJ2-7; the D is unclear. Germline CDR1 LNHNV, CDR2 YYDKDF (reference sequence). The length of the CDR3 is 13 residues. The ends were cut back, 8 bases at V and 3 bases at J, with 14 bases in the middle. Here the CDR3 reads CATAGSRGYEQYF. CDR3 coding DNA: TGTGCCACCGCCGGGTCTCGAGGCTACGAGCAGTACTTC.

The rearrangement uses TRBV6-1 and TRBJ2-7, with a possible D match to TRBD2 (5 bases). In germline, CDR1 is MNHNS, CDR2 SASEGT. V was cut by 1 base and J by 2 bases, with 12 bases left in between. This CDR3 region has 15 residues. This CDR3 is CASSEGAGTPYEQYF. CDR3 in DNA: TGTGCCAGCAGTGAAGGGGCGGGTACCCCCTACGAGCAGTACTTC.